What follows are 21 T cell receptor beta chains derived from one specimen sequenced in a study of control samples from healthy donors and cancer patients. Assay used: immunoSEQ multiplex PCR; TCRdb lists only in-frame clones, some missing. The table shows around 200,000 clones, with 90% to 95% occurring only once. Sequencing input: blood. The receptors stem from a man younger than 35 in good health.

This rearrangement joins TRBV20-1 to TRBJ2-7; D not resolved. V lost 6 bases and J 2 bases, leaving 8 bases between the germline ends. The CDR3 covers 11 residues. Per the germline V gene, CDR1 is DFQATT and CDR2 is SNEGSKA (reference sequence). The CDR3 sequence is CSAPRAYEQYF. The CDR3 nucleotides read TGCAGTGCCCCTCGGGCCTACGAGCAGTACTTC.

The chain recombines TRBV9 with TRBJ1-2, with a possible D match to TRBD1 (5 bases). V gave up 7 bases and J gave up 4 bases, with 17 bases separating them. Germline V gene data show CDR1 as SGDLS and CDR2 as YYNGEE. This CDR3 contains 14 residues. CDR3 DNA: TGTGCCAGCTCTTTATCCGGGGCAGGCTATGGCTACACCTTC. Translation gives CASSLSGAGYGYTF.

This chain links TRBV19 with TRBJ2-2, with 7 bases fitting TRBD1. The CDR3 contains 18 residues. Germline loops: CDR1 LNHDA, CDR2 SQIVND (reference sequence). With V trimmed by 3 bases and J by 6 bases, 16 bases remained unmatched. This chain's CDR3 is CASSIGVPRTGKSGELFF. The CDR3, as DNA: TGTGCCAGTAGTATCGGGGTTCCTAGGACAGGAAAATCCGGGGAGCTGTTTTTT.

The chain links TRBV6-5 to TRBJ2-3, with D unresolved. The V and J ends lost 2 bases and 2 bases respectively, with 11 bases between them. The CDR3 runs 15 residues. Per germline, CDR1 MNHEY and CDR2 SVGAGI. CDR3 region: CASSYKEVSTDTQYF. In DNA, the CDR3 is TGTGCCAGCAGTTACAAAGAGGTCTCCACAGATACGCAGTATTTT.

This clone was seen once. This chain joins TRBV18 and TRBJ1-1; no reliable D call. Between the trimmed V and J ends, which lost 5 bases and 2 bases, there was a span of 9 bases. Germline assignment: CDR1 KGHSH and CDR2 LQKENI. The length of the CDR3 is 13 residues. CDR3 sequence: CASSGASNTEAFF. CDR3 nucleotides: TGTGCCAGCTCAGGTGCGAGTAACACTGAAGCTTTCTTT. Together with reference TRBV18 and TRBJ1-1, the CDR3 gives the full variable domain: NAGVMQNPRHLVRRRGQEARLRCSPMKGHSHVYWYRQLPEEGLKFMVYLQKENIIDESGMPKERFSAEFPKEGPSILRIQQVVRGDSAAYFCASSGASNTEAFFGQGTRLTVV.

The V call is TRBV5-1, the J call TRBJ2-3; 8 bases align to TRBD2. The ends lost 0 bases at V and 0 bases at J; junction bases unmatched: 6. CDR1 SGHRS and CDR2 YFSETQ come from the germline V gene. CDR3 size: 17 residues. The CDR3 sequence is CASSLEVAGSSTDTQYF. CDR3 DNA sequence: TGCGCCAGCAGCTTGGAGGTAGCGGGGTCTAGCACAGATACGCAGTATTTT.

The chain couples TRBV27 to TRBJ2-7; 7 bases align to TRBD1. V gave up 3 bases and J gave up 4 bases; unmatched junction bases: 6. Germline V lookup: CDR1 MNHEY, CDR2 SMNVEV (reference sequence). The CDR3 runs to 14 residues. CDR3 amino acids: CASSFDRDAYEQYF. CDR3 DNA sequence: TGTGCCAGCAGTTTCGACAGGGACGCATACGAGCAGTACTTC.

This chain connects TRBV2 to TRBJ1-6; no firm D call. Trimming took 5 bases from V and 0 from J, leaving 20 bases between them. The CDR3 spans 19 residues. CDR1 SNHLY and CDR2 FYNNEI come from the germline V gene. The CDR3 nucleotides are TGTGCCAGCAGTCCCCCTGGGGTACTAGATAGCTCCTATAATTCACCCCTCCACTTT. Amino acid sequence: CASSPPGVLDSSYNSPLHF.

This clone has only one observation. The rearrangement joins TRBV5-1 to TRBJ2-7; tentatively, D is TRBD1 (6 bases). CDR3 length equals 14 residues. The germline V gene has CDR1 SGHRS and CDR2 YFSETQ. The V end lost 1 base, the J end lost 0 bases, and 8 bases lay between the germline ends. The CDR3 bases are TGCGCCAGCAGCTTGTTACAGGGCTCCTACGAGCAGTACTTC. This gives the protein CASSLLQGSYEQYF.

V is TRBV6-6 and J is TRBJ1-1; D is perhaps TRBD1 (6 bases). V lost 6 bases, J lost 0 bases, and 11 bases lay in between. The germline CDR1 and CDR2 sequences are MNHNY and SVGAGI (reference sequence). This CDR3 spans 14 amino acids. In DNA form, the CDR3 reads TGTGCCAGCAGACGTGGACAGCTGAACACTGAAGCTTTCTTT. Translating it yields CASRRGQLNTEAFF.

The genes are TRBV4-1 and TRBJ1-4; 10 positions match TRBD1. V lost 5 bases, J lost 7 bases, and 7 bases stayed unmatched. Germline assignment: CDR1 MGHRA and CDR2 YSYEKL. There are 15 residues in the CDR3. The CDR3 nucleotides are TGCGCCAGCAGCTACATGGGACAGGGGAGTGAAAAACTGTTTTTT. This encodes CASSYMGQGSEKLFF.

The rearrangement links TRBV5-1 to TRBJ2-7; 7 bases match TRBD1. Germline values: CDR1 SGHRS, CDR2 YFSETQ. This CDR3 contains 15 residues. J lost 6 bases, V lost 3 bases, and 12 bases had no gene match. CDR3 residues: CASSSTFGQAAEQYF. The CDR3 DNA sequence: TGCGCCAGCAGCTCAACTTTCGGACAGGCGGCCGAGCAGTACTTC.

The DNA for the CDR3 is TGTGCCACCAGTGATCCTAGCGTCCCGAACACCGGGGAGCTGTTTTTT. Translated: CATSDPSVPNTGELFF. The rearrangement links TRBV24-1 to TRBJ2-2; possibly TRBD2 for D (6 bases). The CDR3 runs 16 residues. V shed 3 bases and J shed 0 bases, with 10 bases lying between them. Germline CDR1 reads KGHDR; CDR2 reads SFDVKD.

The gene calls are TRBV3-1 (or the pseudogene TRBV3-2) and TRBJ2-1; a possible D gene is TRBD2 (6 bases). Germline CDR1 LGHDT, CDR2 YNNKEL (reference sequence). Trimming took off 0 bases at V and 3 bases at J, with 9 bases between the two ends. This CDR3 comprises 15 residues. In DNA form, the CDR3 reads TGTGCCAGCAGCCAAGAGGGGGGTAGCTACAATGAGCAGTTCTTC. It is translated as CASSQEGGSYNEQFF.

CDR3 sequence reads: CASRQTGGQFYEQYF. CDR3 nucleotide sequence: TGTGCCAGCAGACAGACAGGGGGCCAATTCTACGAGCAGTACTTC. The J gene is TRBJ2-7, the V gene TRBV2, with TRBD1 matching over 10 bases. The CDR3 runs to 15 residues. The germline CDR1 and CDR2 sequences are SNHLY and FYNNEI. J was trimmed by 3 bases and V by 6 bases; bases with no gene match: 8.

The chain has TRBV1 and TRBJ2-7; TRBD1, as called in the table, went unchecked against the DNA. TRBV1 is reported as a pseudogene. This CDR3 spans 14 amino acids. Here the CDR3 DNA reads TGCACCAGCAGCCAAGCGCGACAGGGGTTCGAGCAGTACTTC. This codes for CTSSQARQGFEQYF.

The chain employs TRBV6-5 and TRBJ1-1, with a tentative D call TRBD1 (6 bases). V lost 6 bases and J lost 3, with 14 bases in between. CDR3 size: 14 residues. The germline V gene encodes CDR1 MNHEY and CDR2 SVGAGI. CDR3 sequence reads: CASRDGHRDTEAFF. CDR3 bases: TGTGCCAGCAGGGATGGACACAGGGACACTGAAGCTTTCTTT.

The chain employs TRBV6-1 and TRBJ1-6; D is unresolved. This CDR3 has 14 amino acids. Germline V gene data show CDR1 as MNHNS and CDR2 as SASEGT. V was shortened by 11 bases and J by 6 bases, with 17 bases between the two germline ends. The CDR3 region has the DNA TGTGCCGGTTCTAGCAGTGGAGCTAATTCACCCCTCCACTTT. Residues: CAGSSSGANSPLHF.

The chain is built from TRBV5-4 and TRBJ1-3; D is uncertain. CDR3 length: 12 residues. Germline V gene data show CDR1 as SGHNT and CDR2 as YYREEE (reference sequence). V was pared by 4 bases and J by 5 bases, with 7 bases between. The CDR3 region is CASSQDRNTIYF. As DNA, the CDR3 is TGTGCCAGCAGCCAAGATAGAAACACCATATATTTT.

The chain has TRBV27 and TRBJ2-5; 8 bases match TRBD1. The V and J ends lost 4 bases and 4 bases, in that order; junction bases with no gene match: 8. The CDR3 runs 15 residues. Germline V gene sequence: CDR1 MNHEY, CDR2 SMNVEV (reference sequence). CDR3 DNA: TGTGCCAGCAGTTCACCACAGGGGGGAGGAGAGACCCAGTACTTC. Residues: CASSSPQGGGETQYF.

CDR3: CASSLRGRGTEAFF. CDR3 nucleotide sequence: TGTGCCAGCAGTTTGAGGGGGCGAGGCACTGAAGCTTTCTTT. The chain carries TRBV27 and TRBJ1-1, with 7 positions matching TRBD1. CDR1 and CDR2 (germline): MNHEY, SMNVEV (reference sequence). The CDR3 contains 14 residues. The ends lost 3 bases at V and 4 bases at J; junction bases unmatched: 5.